This T cell receptor (beta chain) derives from a study of blood T cell repertoires in COVID-19. The CDR3 is 16 amino acids. V lost 3 bases to trimming and J lost 0 bases, with 11 bases between them. CDR1 and CDR2 from the germline V gene are MNHEY and SVGAGI. Sequencing used immunoSEQ multiplex PCR; TCRdb keeps in-frame clones, though not all of them. This sample has roughly 200,000 clones, with about 85% found just once. What was sequenced was peripheral blood. This TCR was recovered from a man in his 60s with active or convalescent COVID-19. V and J are TRBV6-5 and TRBJ2-2, with D possibly matching TRBD1 (6 bases). The CDR3 sequence: CASSYLGTPNTGELFF. Written as DNA, the CDR3 is TGTGCCAGCAGTTATCTAGGGACACCGAACACCGGGGAGCTGTTTTTT.